The clone carrying this TCR beta chain occurred once. These data belong to a study of T cell changes during pregnancy in multiple sclerosis. V lost 1 base and J lost 7, with 4 bases in between. The CDR3 covers 11 residues. Per germline, CDR1 MDHEN and CDR2 SYDVKM. Profiling relied on immunoSEQ multiplex PCR, and the TCRdb table lists in-frame clones only, not all of them. The repertoire includes 55,000 to 70,000 clones, about 89% of them detected once, and more than 1.5% sits in the top ten. The sequencing here drew on peripheral blood, taken after pregnancy. V is TRBV28 and J is TRBJ1-1, with D unclear. This TCR derives from a female donor with multiple sclerosis, enrolled in a pregnancy study. CDR3 sequence (DNA): TGTGCCAGCAGTTTATACAGTGAAGCTTTCTTT. It encodes CASSLYSEAFF.